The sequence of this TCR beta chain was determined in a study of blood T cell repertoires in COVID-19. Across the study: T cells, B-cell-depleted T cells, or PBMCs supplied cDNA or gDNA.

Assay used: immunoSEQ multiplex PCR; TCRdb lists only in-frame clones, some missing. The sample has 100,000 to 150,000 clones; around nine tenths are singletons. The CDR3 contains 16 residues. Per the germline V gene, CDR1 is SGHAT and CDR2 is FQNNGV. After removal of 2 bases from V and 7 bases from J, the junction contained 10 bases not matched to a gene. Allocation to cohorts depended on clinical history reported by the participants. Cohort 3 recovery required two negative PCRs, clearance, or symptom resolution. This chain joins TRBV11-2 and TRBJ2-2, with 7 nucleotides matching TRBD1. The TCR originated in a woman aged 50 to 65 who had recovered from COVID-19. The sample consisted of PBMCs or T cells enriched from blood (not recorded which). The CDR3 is CASSLMNRGLGGELFF. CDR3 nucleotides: TGTGCCAGCAGCTTAATGAACAGGGGATTGGGCGGGGAGCTGTTTTTT.